These 15 T cell receptor beta chains were sequenced from one sample in a study of vaccination and CD4 T cells after COVID-19 (dated by TCRdb to between 2021 and 2024). The treatment or condition label here, explained by the study, means: roughly 11-day PBMC culture with coronavirus spike peptide pools or control peptides (ViraFEST assay). The library was obtained by PCR. The reads were generated on an Illumina iSeq 100. DNA from cultured CD4+ T cells underwent TCR sequencing with the Oncomine TCR Beta short-read assay at the Johns Hopkins FTIC core. TCRdb handled the public reads itself, with Q25 trimming in fastp and clone calling in MiXCR, and kept productive beta chains. When rows share a CDR3 protein, they turn into one entry using the most common DNA and genes. The sample table records about 11,000 distinct CDR3 sequences; more than 50% of these occur just once. Roughly 9.6% of the sample rests with the top ten.

Their specific antigens are unknown. Sequenced: CD4+ T cells from blood, cultured in vitro. The receptor source for this set is a human donor who had recovered from COVID-19.

This chain links TRBV20-1 with TRBJ1-5; D is possibly TRBD1 (6 bases). The CDR3 is 14 amino acids. Germline CDR1 is DFQATT and CDR2 is SNEGSKA (reference sequence). V was trimmed by 0 bases and J by 7 bases, leaving 13 bases between them. DNA of the CDR3: TGCAGTGCTAGAGACACGACAGGCGACCAGCCCCAGCATTTT. Translation gives CSARDTTGDQPQHF.

This clonotype was seen a few times. V and J are TRBV20-1 and TRBJ2-3; 8 nucleotides line up with TRBD1. This CDR3 is 12 amino acids long. Germline assignment: CDR1 DFQATT and CDR2 SNEGSKA (reference sequence). J was trimmed by 5 bases and V by 8 bases; bases with no gene match: 6. The CDR3 nucleotides read TGCAGTCTAGGACAGGGTGAAGATACGCAGTATTTT. Translation: CSLGQGEDTQYF.

The V gene is TRBV27, the J gene TRBJ2-7; 9 bases are a match to TRBD1. Germline V gene data show CDR1 as MNHEY and CDR2 as SMNVEV (reference sequence). V shed 6 bases and J 0 bases; nucleotides not matched to a gene: 12. The CDR3 consists of 17 residues. The CDR3 DNA reads as TGTGCCAGCAGGACTAAACCTGGACAGGGGCACTCCTACGAGCAGTACTTC. Translating gives CASRTKPGQGHSYEQYF.

This clonotype showed up just once. The chain carries TRBV28 and TRBJ2-4; TRBD2 is a possible D gene (6 bases). The CDR3 has 15 amino acids. CDR1 and CDR2 (germline): MDHEN, SYDVKM. Trimming took off 6 bases at V and 0 bases at J, with 12 bases between the two ends. The CDR3 bases are TGTGCCAGCAGAGCTCCGGGACTAGCCAAAAACATTCAGTACTTC. It is translated as CASRAPGLAKNIQYF.

Within the sample, this clonotype is medium-sized. The chain links TRBV6-4 to TRBJ2-2; 7 positions agree with TRBD1. The CDR3 is 14 amino acids. The V gene end was trimmed by 3 bases and the J gene end by 7 bases; junction bases not matched to a gene: 5. Germline CDR1 reads MRHNA; CDR2 reads SNTAGT. CDR3: CASSDGTDSGELFF. In DNA form, the CDR3 reads TGTGCCAGCAGTGATGGGACAGACAGCGGGGAGCTGTTTTTT.

CDR3 protein: CASSEGGETQYF. The CDR3 region has the DNA TGTGCCAGCAGTGAAGGGGGAGAGACCCAGTACTTC. The rearrangement joins TRBV2 to TRBJ2-5; D not certain. Trimming cost V 1 base and J 4 bases, with 4 bases left between them. This CDR3 contains 12 residues. Germline V lookup: CDR1 SNHLY, CDR2 FYNNEI.

This chain links TRBV27 with TRBJ1-1, with TRBD1 matching over 9 bases. Germline values: CDR1 MNHEY, CDR2 SMNVEV (reference sequence). Trimming at V came to 2 bases and at J to 0 bases, leaving 4 bases not matched to a gene. The CDR3 spans 16 residues. The CDR3 coding sequence is TGTGCCAGCAGTTTAGGACAGGGGACCTTGAACACTGAAGCTTTCTTT. It translates to CASSLGQGTLNTEAFF.

The gene calls are TRBV7-9 and TRBJ2-3; D possibly corresponds to TRBD2 (6 bases). This CDR3 has 12 amino acids. Looked up from germline, CDR1 is SEHNR and CDR2 is FQNEAQ (reference sequence). V lost 11 bases, J lost 4 bases, and 13 bases lay in between. The DNA of the CDR3 is TGTGCCTGGACGGGGGAATCAGATACGCAGTATTTT. Translating gives CAWTGESDTQYF.

This clonotype turned up a few times. The chain combines TRBV24-1 with TRBJ2-3; D possibly matches TRBD1 or TRBD2 (5 bases each). The CDR3 is 15 residues long. From germline, CDR1 is KGHDR and CDR2 SFDVKD. Trimming pared 8 bases from V and 2 bases from J, leaving 16 bases between. The CDR3 nucleotides read TGTGCCACCATGTGGGACGGTGGGGCCACAGATACGCAGTATTTT. As protein: CATMWDGGATDTQYF.

This clonotype has a single count. The chain couples TRBV6-1 to TRBJ1-5; D is undetermined. Germline CDR1 is MNHNS and CDR2 is SASEGT. The CDR3 runs to 13 residues. The V gene lost 6 bases and the J gene lost 5 bases, with 11 bases spanning the gap. The CDR3, as DNA: TGTGCCAGCAGACGAAGGGAAGATCAGCCCCAGCATTTT. Protein sequence: CASRRREDQPQHF.

The gene calls are TRBV12-3 or TRBV12-4 and TRBJ1-1; D is unclear. V was shortened by 4 bases and J by 7 bases, with 13 bases between the two germline ends. The CDR3 length is 13 residues. CDR3 coding DNA: TGTGCCAGCAGTTACCTCGGCCTGGTTGAAGCTTTCTTT. It encodes CASSYLGLVEAFF.

The chain couples TRBV18 to TRBJ1-5; 9 nucleotides match TRBD1. V gave up 3 bases and J gave up 0 bases; unmatched junction bases: 6. Germline V CDR1 and CDR2: KGHSH, LQKENI. The CDR3 runs 17 residues. The CDR3 loop reads CASSPGQGPRSNQPQHF. The CDR3 DNA sequence: TGTGCCAGCTCACCGGGACAGGGCCCCCGTAGCAATCAGCCCCAGCATTTT.

This clonotype was found a few times. The chain combines TRBV20-1 with TRBJ2-3; 16 bases map to TRBD2. Germline lookup yields CDR1 DFQATT and CDR2 SNEGSKA (reference sequence). The trim removed 0 bases at V and 3 bases at J, leaving 18 bases unmatched. There are 22 residues in the CDR3. Here the CDR3 DNA reads TGCAGTGCTAGAGAGCCCCCAAGGGTCGGGACTAGCGGGAGGGTGATGACAGATACGCAGTATTTT. Protein sequence: CSAREPPRVGTSGRVMTDTQYF.

The chain links TRBV25-1 to TRBJ2-5; 14 bases map to TRBD2. Germline V gene data show CDR1 as MGHDK and CDR2 as SYGVNS. Trimming removed 6 bases from V and 4 bases from J; junction bases left unmatched: 10. The CDR3 is 17 amino acids. The chain's CDR3 is CASSQVTGLAGGETQYF. CDR3 nucleotides: TGTGCCAGCAGCCAGGTGACTGGACTAGCGGGAGGAGAGACCCAGTACTTC.

The rearrangement joins TRBV6-5 to TRBJ2-5; 7 nucleotides line up with TRBD1. The germline CDR1 and CDR2 sequences are MNHEY and SVGAGI. The trim removed 2 bases at V and 2 bases at J, leaving 5 bases unmatched. The CDR3 is 15 residues long. The CDR3 DNA follows: TGTGCCAGCAGTTACGGGGGACAGATTCAAGAGACCCAGTACTTC. Its protein is CASSYGGQIQETQYF.